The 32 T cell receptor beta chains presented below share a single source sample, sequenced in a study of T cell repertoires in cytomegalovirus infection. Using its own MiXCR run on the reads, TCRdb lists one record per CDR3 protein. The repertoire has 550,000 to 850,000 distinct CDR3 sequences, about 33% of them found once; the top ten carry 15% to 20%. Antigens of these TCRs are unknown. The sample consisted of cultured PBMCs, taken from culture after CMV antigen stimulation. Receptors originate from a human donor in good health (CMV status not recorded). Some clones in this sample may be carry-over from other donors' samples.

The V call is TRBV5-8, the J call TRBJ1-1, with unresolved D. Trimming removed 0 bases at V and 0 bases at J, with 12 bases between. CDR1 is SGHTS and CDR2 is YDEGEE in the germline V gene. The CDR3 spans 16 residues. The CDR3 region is CASSLGTYGMNTEAFF. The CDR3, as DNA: TGTGCCAGCAGCTTGGGGACCTACGGGATGAACACTGAAGCTTTCTTT. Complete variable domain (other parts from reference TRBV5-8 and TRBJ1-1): EAGVTQSPTHLIKTRGQQATLRCSPISGHTSVYWYQQALGLGLQFLLWYDEGEERNRGNFPPRFSGRQFPNYSSELNVNALELEDSALYLCASSLGTYGMNTEAFFGQGTRLTVV.

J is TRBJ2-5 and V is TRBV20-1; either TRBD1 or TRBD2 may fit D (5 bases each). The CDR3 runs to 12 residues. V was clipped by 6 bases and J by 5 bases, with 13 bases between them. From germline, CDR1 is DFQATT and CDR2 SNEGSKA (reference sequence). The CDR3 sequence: CSATGRRETQYF. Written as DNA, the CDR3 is TGCAGTGCCACGGGACGGCGCGAGACCCAGTACTTC.

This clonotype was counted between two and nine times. The CDR3 sequence is CASNDFHSGNTIYF. DNA of the CDR3: TGTGCCAGCAACGATTTTCACTCTGGAAACACCATATATTTT. This chain connects TRBV28 to TRBJ1-3; D is unclear. The germline V and J ends were trimmed by 7 bases and 0 bases, with 10 bases remaining between them. The CDR3 runs 14 residues. From germline, CDR1 is MDHEN and CDR2 SYDVKM.

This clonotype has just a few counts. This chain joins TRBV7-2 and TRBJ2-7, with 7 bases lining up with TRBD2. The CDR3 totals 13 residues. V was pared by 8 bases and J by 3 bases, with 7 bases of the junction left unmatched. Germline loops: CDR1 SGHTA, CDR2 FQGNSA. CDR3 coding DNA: TGTGCCAGCTGCGCGGGGGTATTCTACGAGCAGTACTTC. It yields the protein CASCAGVFYEQYF. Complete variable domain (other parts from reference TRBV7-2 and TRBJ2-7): GAGVSQSPSNKVTEKGKDVELRCDPISGHTALYWYRQSLGQGLEFLIYFQGNSAPDKSGLPSDRFSAERTGGSVSTLTIQRTQQEDSAVYLCASCAGVFYEQYFGPGTRLTVT.

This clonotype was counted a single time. CDR3 nucleotides: TGCAGTGCTAGTAGCAGGTTCTCCTACGAGCAGTACTTC. Amino acids: CSASSRFSYEQYF. This chain links TRBV20-1 with TRBJ2-7, with D unresolved. Germline CDR1 reads DFQATT; CDR2 reads SNEGSKA (reference sequence). The CDR3 spans 13 residues. Trimming pared 3 bases from V and 0 bases from J, leaving 9 bases between.

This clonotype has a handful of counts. Here the CDR3 reads CASSRQGVSDTQYF. CDR3 nucleotide sequence: TGTGCCAGCAGCCGACAGGGTGTCTCAGATACGCAGTATTTT. The V gene is TRBV6-1, the J gene TRBJ2-3, with 7 bases that match TRBD1. The trim removed 6 bases at V and 4 bases at J, leaving 7 bases unmatched. CDR3 length: 14 amino acids. The germline V gene encodes CDR1 MNHNS and CDR2 SASEGT.

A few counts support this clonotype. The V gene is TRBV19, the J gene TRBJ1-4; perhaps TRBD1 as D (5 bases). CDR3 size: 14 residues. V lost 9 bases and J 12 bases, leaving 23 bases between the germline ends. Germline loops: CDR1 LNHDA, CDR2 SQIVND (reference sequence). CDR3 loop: CARRPAAGEKQLFF. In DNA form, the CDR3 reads TGTGCCAGACGACCAGCGGCGGGGGAGAAGCAACTGTTTTTT.

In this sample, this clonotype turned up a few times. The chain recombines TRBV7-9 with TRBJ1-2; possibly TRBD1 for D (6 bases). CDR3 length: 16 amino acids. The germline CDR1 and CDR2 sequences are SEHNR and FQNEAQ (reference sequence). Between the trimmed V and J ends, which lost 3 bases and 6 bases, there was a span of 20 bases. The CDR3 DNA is TGTGCCAGCAGCTTCTCCGGGACAAGGGCACATAATGGCTACACCTTC. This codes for CASSFSGTRAHNGYTF.

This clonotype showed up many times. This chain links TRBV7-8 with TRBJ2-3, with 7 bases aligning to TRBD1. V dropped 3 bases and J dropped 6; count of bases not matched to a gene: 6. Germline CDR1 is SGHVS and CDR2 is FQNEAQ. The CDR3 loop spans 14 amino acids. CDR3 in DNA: TGTGCCAGCAGCTTCCGACAGGGCCGGGATACGCAGTATTTT. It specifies CASSFRQGRDTQYF. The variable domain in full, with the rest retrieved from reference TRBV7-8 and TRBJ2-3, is GAGVSQSPRYKVAKRGQDVALRCDPISGHVSLFWYQQALGQGPEFLTYFQNEAQLDKSGLPSDRFFAERPEGSVSTLKIQRTQQEDSAVYLCASSFRQGRDTQYFGPGTRLTVL.

The CDR3 loop reads CASSRSTGTLYEQYF. The DNA of the CDR3 is TGTGCCAGCAGCCGCTCCACCGGGACCCTCTACGAGCAGTACTTC. The genes are TRBV12-3 or TRBV12-4 and TRBJ2-7; D could derive from TRBD1 or TRBD2 (5 bases each). This CDR3 comprises 15 residues. The V and J ends lost 6 bases and 3 bases respectively, with 18 bases between them.

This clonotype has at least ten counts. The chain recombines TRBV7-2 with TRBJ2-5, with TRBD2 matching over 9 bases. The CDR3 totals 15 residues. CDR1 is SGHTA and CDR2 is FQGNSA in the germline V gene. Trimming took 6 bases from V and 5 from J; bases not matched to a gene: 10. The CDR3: CASSPPGLAGETQYF. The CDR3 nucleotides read TGTGCCAGCAGTCCTCCGGGACTAGCTGGGGAGACCCAGTACTTC.

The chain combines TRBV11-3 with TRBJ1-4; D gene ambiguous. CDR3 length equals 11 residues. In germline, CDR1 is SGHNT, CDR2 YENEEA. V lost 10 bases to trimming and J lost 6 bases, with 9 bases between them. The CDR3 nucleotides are TGTGCCACAGCCCGGGATGAAAAACTGTTTTTT. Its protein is CATARDEKLFF.

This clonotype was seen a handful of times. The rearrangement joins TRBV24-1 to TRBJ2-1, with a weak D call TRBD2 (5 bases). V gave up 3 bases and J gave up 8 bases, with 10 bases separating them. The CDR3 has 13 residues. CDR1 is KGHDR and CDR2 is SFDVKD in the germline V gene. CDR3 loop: CATSDTGVHEQFF. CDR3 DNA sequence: TGTGCCACCAGTGATACCGGGGTACATGAGCAGTTCTTC.

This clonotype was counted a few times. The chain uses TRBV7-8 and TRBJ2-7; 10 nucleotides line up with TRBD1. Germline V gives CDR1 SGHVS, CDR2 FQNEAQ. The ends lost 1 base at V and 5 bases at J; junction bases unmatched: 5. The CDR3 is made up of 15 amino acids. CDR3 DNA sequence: TGTGCCAGCAGCTTAGGGGACAGGGGTGGGGACGAGCAGTACTTC. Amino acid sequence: CASSLGDRGGDEQYF. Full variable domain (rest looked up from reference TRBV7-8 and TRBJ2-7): GAGVSQSPRYKVAKRGQDVALRCDPISGHVSLFWYQQALGQGPEFLTYFQNEAQLDKSGLPSDRFFAERPEGSVSTLKIQRTQQEDSAVYLCASSLGDRGGDEQYFGPGTRLTVT.

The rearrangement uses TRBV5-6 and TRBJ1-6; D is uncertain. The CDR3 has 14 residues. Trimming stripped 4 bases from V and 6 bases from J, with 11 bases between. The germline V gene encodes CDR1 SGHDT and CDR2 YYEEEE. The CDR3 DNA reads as TGTGCCAGCAGCGCCGGCAGCACTAATTCACCCCTCCACTTT. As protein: CASSAGSTNSPLHF.

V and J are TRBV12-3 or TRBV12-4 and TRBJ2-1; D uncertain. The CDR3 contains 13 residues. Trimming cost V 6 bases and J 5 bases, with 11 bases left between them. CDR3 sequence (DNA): TGTGCCAGCAGCTGGATGAGAGACAATGAGCAGTTCTTC. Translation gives CASSWMRDNEQFF.

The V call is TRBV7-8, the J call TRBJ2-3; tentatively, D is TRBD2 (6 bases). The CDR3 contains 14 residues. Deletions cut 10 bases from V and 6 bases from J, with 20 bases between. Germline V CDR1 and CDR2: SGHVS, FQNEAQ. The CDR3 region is CATQAGTPMDTQYF. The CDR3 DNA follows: TGTGCCACCCAAGCCGGGACTCCCATGGATACGCAGTATTTT.

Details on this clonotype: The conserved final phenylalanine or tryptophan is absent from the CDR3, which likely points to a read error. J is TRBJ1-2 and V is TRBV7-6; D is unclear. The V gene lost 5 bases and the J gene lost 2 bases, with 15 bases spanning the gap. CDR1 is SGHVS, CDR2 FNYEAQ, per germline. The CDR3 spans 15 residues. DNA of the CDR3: TGTGCCAGCAGCCTTAGGGCGGTGGTGAACTATGGCTACACCTTA. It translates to CASSLRAVVNYGYTL.

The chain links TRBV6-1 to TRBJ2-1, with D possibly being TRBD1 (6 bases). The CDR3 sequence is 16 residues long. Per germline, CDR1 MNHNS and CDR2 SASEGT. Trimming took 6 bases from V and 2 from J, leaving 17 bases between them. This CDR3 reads CASRPRWTDPYNEQFF. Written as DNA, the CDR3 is TGTGCCAGCAGACCTCGTTGGACAGATCCCTACAATGAGCAGTTCTTC.

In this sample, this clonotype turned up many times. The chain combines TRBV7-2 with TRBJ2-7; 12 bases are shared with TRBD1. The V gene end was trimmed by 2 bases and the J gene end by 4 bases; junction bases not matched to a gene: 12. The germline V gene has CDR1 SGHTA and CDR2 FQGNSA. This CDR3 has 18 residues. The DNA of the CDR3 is TGTGCCAGCAGCTTACCAAACGCCGGGACAGGGGGCGGGTACGAGCAGTACTTC. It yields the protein CASSLPNAGTGGGYEQYF.

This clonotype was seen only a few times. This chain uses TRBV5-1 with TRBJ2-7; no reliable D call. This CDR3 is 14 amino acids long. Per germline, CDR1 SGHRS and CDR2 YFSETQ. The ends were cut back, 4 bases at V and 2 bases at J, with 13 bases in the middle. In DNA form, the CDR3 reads TGCGCCAGCAGCCCCTCCGGCGCCCCCTACGAGCAGTACTTC. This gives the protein CASSPSGAPYEQYF.

The CDR3 is CASSPKGPFEQYF. Written as DNA, the CDR3 is TGTGCCAGCAGCCCCAAGGGACCTTTCGAGCAGTACTTC. The rearrangement uses TRBV7-9 and TRBJ2-7; D possibly uses TRBD1 or TRBD2 (5 bases each). The ends were cut back, 5 bases at V and 6 bases at J, with 14 bases in the middle. CDR1 is SEHNR and CDR2 is FQNEAQ in the germline V gene (reference sequence). The CDR3 is 13 amino acids.

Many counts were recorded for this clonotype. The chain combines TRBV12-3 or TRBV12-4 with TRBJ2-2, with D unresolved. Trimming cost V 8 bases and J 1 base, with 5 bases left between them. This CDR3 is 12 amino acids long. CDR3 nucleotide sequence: TGTGCCAGCGGCGGGAACACCGGGGAGCTGTTTTTT. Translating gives CASGGNTGELFF.

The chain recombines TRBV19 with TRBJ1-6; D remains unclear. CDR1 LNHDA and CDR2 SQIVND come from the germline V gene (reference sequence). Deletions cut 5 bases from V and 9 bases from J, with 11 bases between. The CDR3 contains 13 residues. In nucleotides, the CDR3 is TGTGCCAGTAGTGACCAGGATACTTCACCCCTCCACTTT. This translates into CASSDQDTSPLHF. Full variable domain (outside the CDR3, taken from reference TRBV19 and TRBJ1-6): DGGITQSPKYLFRKEGQNVTLSCEQNLNHDAMYWYRQDPGQGLRLIYYSQIVNDFQKGDIAEGYSVSREKKESFPLTVTSAQKNPTAFYLCASSDQDTSPLHFGNGTRLTVT.

CDR3 loop: CASSSEGPPYNEQFF. The CDR3 DNA follows: TGTGCCAGCAGTTCCGAAGGCCCTCCCTACAATGAGCAGTTCTTC. The chain combines TRBV12-3 or TRBV12-4 with TRBJ2-1; unclear D gene. V was pared by 4 bases and J by 2 bases, with 12 bases between. The CDR3 runs to 15 residues.

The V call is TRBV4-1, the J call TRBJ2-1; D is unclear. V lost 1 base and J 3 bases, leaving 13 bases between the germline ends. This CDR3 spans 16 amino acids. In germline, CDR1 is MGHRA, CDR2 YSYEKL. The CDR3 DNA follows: TGCGCCAGCAGCCAAGTTGGTAGGGATTTCTACAATGAGCAGTTCTTC. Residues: CASSQVGRDFYNEQFF.

In nucleotides, the CDR3 is TGTGCCAGCTCACCAACTGTTACAGACAATGAGCAGTTCTTC. Protein sequence: CASSPTVTDNEQFF. J is TRBJ2-1 and V is TRBV18, with D unclear. Trimming removed 2 bases at V and 5 bases at J, with 10 bases between. Germline V gene sequence: CDR1 KGHSH, CDR2 LQKENI. The CDR3 is 14 amino acids.

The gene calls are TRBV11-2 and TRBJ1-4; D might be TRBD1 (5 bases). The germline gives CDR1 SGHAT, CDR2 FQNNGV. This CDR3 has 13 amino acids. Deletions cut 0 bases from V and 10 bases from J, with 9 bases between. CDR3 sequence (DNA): TGTGCCAGCAGCTTAGAGACTAGGGGAAAACTGTTTTTT. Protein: CASSLETRGKLFF. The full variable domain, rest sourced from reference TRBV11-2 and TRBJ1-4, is EAGVAQSPRYKIIEKRQSVAFWCNPISGHATLYWYQQILGQGPKLLIQFQNNGVVDDSQLPKDRFSAERLKGVDSTLKIQPAKLEDSAVYLCASSLETRGKLFFGSGTQLSVL.

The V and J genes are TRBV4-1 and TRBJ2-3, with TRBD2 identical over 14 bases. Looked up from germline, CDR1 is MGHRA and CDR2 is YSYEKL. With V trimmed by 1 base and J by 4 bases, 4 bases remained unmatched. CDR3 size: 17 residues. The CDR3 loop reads CASSQGGLAGGSDTQYF. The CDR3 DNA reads TGCGCCAGCAGCCAAGGCGGACTAGCGGGAGGATCAGATACGCAGTATTTT.

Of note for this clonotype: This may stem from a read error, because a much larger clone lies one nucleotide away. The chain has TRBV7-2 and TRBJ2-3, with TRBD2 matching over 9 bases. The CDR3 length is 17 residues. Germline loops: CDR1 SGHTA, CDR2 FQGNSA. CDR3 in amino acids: CASNLRGGGAVTDTQYF. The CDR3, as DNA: TGTGCCAGCAACTTAAGGGGCGGGGGGGCCGTGACAGATACGCAGTATTTT.

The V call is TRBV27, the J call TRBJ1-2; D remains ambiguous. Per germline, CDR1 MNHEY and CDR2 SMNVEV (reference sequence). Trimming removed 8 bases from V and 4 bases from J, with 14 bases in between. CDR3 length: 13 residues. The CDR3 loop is CASAEGPRYGYTF. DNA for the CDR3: TGTGCCAGCGCGGAAGGCCCCCGCTATGGCTACACCTTC.

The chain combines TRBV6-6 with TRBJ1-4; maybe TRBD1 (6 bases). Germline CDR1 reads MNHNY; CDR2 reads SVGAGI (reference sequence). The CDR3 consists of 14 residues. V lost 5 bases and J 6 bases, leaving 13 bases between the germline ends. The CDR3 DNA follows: TGTGCCAGCAGTGCGGAGGGGGTGTATGAAAAACTGTTTTTT. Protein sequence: CASSAEGVYEKLFF.